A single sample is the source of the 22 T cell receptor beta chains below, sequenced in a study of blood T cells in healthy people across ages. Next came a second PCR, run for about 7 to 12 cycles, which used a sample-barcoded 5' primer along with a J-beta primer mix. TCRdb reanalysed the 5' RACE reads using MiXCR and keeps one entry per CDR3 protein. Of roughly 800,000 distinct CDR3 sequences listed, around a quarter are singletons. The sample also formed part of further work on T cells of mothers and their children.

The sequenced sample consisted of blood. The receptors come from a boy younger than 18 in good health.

CDR3 amino acids: CASSLNAHSYEQYF. As DNA, the CDR3 is TGTGCCAGCAGTTTAAACGCACACTCCTACGAGCAGTACTTC. J is TRBJ2-7 and V is TRBV27; D gene uncertain. Trimming pared 2 bases from V and 0 bases from J, leaving 8 bases between. Germline CDR1 reads MNHEY; CDR2 reads SMNVEV (reference sequence). This CDR3 is built from 14 residues.

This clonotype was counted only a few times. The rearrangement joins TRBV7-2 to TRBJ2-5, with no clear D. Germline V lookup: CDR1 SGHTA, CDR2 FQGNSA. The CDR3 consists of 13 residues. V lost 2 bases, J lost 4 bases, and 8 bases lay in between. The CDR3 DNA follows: TGTGCCAGCAGCTTAAGATTGACAGAGACCCAGTACTTC. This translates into CASSLRLTETQYF.

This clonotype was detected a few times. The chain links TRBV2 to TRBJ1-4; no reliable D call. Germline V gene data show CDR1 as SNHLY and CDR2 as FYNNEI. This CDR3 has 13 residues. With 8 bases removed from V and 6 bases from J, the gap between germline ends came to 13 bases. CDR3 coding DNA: TGTGCCAGCGGTTCTTGGCCCGATGAAAAACTGTTTTTT. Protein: CASGSWPDEKLFF.

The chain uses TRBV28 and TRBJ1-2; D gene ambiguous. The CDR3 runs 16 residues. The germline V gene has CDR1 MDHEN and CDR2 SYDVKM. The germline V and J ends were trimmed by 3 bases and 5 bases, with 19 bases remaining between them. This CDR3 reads CASSFLRLEVTYGYTF. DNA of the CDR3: TGTGCCAGCAGTTTCCTGAGACTGGAGGTTACTTATGGCTACACCTTC.

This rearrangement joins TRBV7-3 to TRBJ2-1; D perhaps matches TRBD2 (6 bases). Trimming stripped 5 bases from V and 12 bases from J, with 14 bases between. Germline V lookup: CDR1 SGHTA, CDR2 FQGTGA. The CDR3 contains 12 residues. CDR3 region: CASSDHGSAQFF. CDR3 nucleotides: TGTGCCAGCAGCGATCACGGGAGTGCGCAGTTCTTC.

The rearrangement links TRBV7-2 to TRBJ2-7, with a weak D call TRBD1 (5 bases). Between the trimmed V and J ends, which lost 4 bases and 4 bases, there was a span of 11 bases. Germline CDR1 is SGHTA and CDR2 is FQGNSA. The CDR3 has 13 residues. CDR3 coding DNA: TGTGCCAGCAGCTCAGGGCCCCTTTACGAGCAGTACTTC. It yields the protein CASSSGPLYEQYF.

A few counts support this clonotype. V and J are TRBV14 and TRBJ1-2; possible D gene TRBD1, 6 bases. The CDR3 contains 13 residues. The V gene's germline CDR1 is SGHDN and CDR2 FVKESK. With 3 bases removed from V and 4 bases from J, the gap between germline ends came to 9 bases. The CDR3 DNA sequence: TGTGCCAGCAGCCACCAGGGGATCTATGGCTACACCTTC. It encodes CASSHQGIYGYTF.

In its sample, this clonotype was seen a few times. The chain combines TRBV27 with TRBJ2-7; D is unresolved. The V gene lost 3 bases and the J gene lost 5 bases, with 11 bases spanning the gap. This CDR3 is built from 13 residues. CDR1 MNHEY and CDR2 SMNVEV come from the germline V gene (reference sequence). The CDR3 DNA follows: TGTGCCAGCAGTTTGGCGTCTTCCCACGAGCAGTACTTC. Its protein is CASSLASSHEQYF.

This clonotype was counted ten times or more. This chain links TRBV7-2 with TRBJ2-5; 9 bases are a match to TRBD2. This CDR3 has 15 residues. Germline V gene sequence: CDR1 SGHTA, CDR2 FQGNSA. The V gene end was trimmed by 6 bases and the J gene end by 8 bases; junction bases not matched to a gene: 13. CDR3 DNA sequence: TGTGCCAGCAGACAACAGGGTAGCGGGGGAGTTACCCAGTACTTC. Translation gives CASRQQGSGGVTQYF.

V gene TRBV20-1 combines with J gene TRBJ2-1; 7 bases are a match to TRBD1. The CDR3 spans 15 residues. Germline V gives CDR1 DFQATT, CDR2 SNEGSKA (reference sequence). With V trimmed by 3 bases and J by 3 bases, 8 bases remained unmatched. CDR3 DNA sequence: TGCAGTGCTAGCTCCGACAGGGCCCTCTACAATGAGCAGTTCTTC. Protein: CSASSDRALYNEQFF.

The CDR3 loop reads CASSGGGAEKLFF. CDR3 sequence (DNA): TGTGCCAGCAGTGGTGGGGGCGCTGAAAAACTGTTTTTT. This chain links TRBV2 with TRBJ1-4; TRBD1 might be the D (6 bases). The CDR3 runs to 13 residues. The V end lost 4 bases, the J end lost 7 bases, and 10 bases lay between the germline ends. The germline V gene has CDR1 SNHLY and CDR2 FYNNEI.

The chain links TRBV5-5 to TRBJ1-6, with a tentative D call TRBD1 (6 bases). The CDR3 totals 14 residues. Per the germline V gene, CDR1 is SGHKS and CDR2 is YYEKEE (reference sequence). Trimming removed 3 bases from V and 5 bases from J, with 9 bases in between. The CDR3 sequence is CASSWAGDNSPLHF. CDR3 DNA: TGTGCCAGCAGCTGGGCAGGGGATAATTCACCCCTCCACTTT.

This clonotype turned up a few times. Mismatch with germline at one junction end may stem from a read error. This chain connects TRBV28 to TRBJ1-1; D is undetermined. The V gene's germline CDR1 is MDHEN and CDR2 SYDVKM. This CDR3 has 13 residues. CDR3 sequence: CASTRRGRAEASF. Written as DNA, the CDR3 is TGTGCCAGCACCAGACGGGGAAGAGCTGAAGCTTCCTTT.

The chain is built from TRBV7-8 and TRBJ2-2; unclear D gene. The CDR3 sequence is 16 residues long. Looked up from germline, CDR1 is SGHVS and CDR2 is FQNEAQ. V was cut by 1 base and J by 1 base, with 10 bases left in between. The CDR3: CASSLGLTLNTGELFF. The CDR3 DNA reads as TGTGCCAGCAGCTTAGGGCTCACGCTGAACACCGGGGAGCTGTTTTTT. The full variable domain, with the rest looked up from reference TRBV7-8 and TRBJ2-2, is GAGVSQSPRYKVAKRGQDVALRCDPISGHVSLFWYQQALGQGPEFLTYFQNEAQLDKSGLPSDRFFAERPEGSVSTLKIQRTQQEDSAVYLCASSLGLTLNTGELFFGEGSRLTVL.

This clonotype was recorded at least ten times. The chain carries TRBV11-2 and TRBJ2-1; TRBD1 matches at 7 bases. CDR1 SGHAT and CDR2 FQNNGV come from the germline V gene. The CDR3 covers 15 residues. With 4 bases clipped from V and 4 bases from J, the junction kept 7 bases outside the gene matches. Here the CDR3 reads CASSYTTGQYNEQFF. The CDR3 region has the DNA TGTGCCAGCAGCTACACTACGGGACAGTACAATGAGCAGTTCTTC. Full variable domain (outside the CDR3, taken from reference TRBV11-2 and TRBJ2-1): EAGVAQSPRYKIIEKRQSVAFWCNPISGHATLYWYQQILGQGPKLLIQFQNNGVVDDSQLPKDRFSAERLKGVDSTLKIQPAKLEDSAVYLCASSYTTGQYNEQFFGPGTRLTVL.

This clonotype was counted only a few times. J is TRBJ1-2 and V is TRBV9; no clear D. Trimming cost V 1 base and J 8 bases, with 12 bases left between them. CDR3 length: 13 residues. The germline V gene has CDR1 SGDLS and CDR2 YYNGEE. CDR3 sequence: CASSVSLSGGYTF. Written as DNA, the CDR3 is TGTGCCAGCAGCGTATCTCTTTCTGGGGGCTACACCTTC.

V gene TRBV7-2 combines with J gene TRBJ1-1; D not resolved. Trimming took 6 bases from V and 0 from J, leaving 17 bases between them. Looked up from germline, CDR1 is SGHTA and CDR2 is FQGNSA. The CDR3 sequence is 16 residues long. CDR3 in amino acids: CASSPLLWQMNTEAFF. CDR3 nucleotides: TGTGCCAGCAGTCCGCTATTGTGGCAGATGAACACTGAAGCTTTCTTT.

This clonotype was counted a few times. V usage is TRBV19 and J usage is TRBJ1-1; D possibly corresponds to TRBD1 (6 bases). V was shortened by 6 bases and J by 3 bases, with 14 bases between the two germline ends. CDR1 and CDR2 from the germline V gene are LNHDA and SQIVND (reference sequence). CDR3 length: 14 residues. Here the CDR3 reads CASSPLQGYTEAFF. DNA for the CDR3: TGTGCCAGTAGCCCTCTCCAGGGGTACACTGAAGCTTTCTTT.

CDR3 amino acids: CASSKRGGNNEQFF. For the CDR3, the DNA is TGTGCCAGCAGCAAGCGGGGGGGAAACAATGAGCAGTTCTTC. V is TRBV28 and J is TRBJ2-1; TRBD2 aligns across 10 bases. The CDR3 is 14 residues long. The germline CDR1 and CDR2 sequences are MDHEN and SYDVKM. V trimming: 6 bases; J trimming: 5 bases; junction bases outside the gene matches: 4. Using reference TRBV28 and TRBJ2-1 for the parts outside the CDR3, the full variable domain is DVKVTQSSRYLVKRTGEKVFLECVQDMDHENMFWYRQDPGLGLRLIYFSYDVKMKEKGDIPEGYSVSREKKERFSLILESASTNQTSMYLCASSKRGGNNEQFFGPGTRLTVL.

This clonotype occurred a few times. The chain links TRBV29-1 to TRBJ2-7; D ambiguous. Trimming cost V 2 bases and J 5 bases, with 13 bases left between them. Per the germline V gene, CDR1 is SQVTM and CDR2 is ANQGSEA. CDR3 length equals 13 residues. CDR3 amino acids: CSVEPTDKDEQYF. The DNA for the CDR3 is TGCAGCGTTGAACCCACAGACAAGGACGAGCAGTACTTC.

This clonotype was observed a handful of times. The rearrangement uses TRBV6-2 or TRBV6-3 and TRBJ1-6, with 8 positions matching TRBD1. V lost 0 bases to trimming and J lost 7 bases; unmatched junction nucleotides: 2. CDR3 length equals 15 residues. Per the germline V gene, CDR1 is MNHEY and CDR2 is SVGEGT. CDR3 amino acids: CASSYSDRENSPLHF. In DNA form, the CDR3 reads TGTGCCAGCAGTTACTCGGACAGGGAGAATTCACCCCTCCACTTT.

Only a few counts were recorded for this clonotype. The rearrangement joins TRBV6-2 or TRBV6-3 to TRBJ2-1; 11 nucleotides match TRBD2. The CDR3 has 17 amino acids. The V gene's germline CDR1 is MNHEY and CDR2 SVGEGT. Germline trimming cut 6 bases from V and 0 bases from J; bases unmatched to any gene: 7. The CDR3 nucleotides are TGTGCCAGCAGGAGACTAGCGGGATCTAGCTCCTACAATGAGCAGTTCTTC. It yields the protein CASRRLAGSSSYNEQFF.